This TCR beta chain came from a study of blood T cell repertoires in COVID-19. Study-level background: Acute-phase and convalescent COVID-19 samples originated in the United States, Italy and Spain. PBMCs, B-cell-depleted T cells, or T cells provided the cDNA or gDNA that made up the material.

Turning to this clone: Other nucleotide sequences in the sample specify the same CDR3.

CDR3 size: 13 residues. Trimming stripped 0 bases from V and 3 bases from J, with 4 bases between. Germline assignment: CDR1 SGHRS and CDR2 YFSETQ. Original analysis: Amplification from reference gene primers served as the basis for estimated nucleated cell counts. Only in-frame clones appear in the TCRdb table, and some are missing; sequencing was by immunoSEQ multiplex PCR. The V and J calls and clone size were taken over from that table, and D and trimming were inferred from the DNA. The sample yields a few hundred thousand clones, approximately 84% seen once. The specimen sequenced was PBMCs or T cells enriched from blood (not recorded which). The chain is built from TRBV5-1 and TRBJ1-5; D gene uncertain. The TCR sequence derives from a woman between 25 and 40 years old who had recovered from COVID-19. CDR3 amino acids: CASSLGPNQPQHF. In nucleotides, the CDR3 is TGCGCCAGCAGCTTGGGGCCCAATCAGCCCCAGCATTTT.